This T cell receptor beta chain was sequenced during a study of T-cell reconstitution after alpha-beta-depleted transplantation in children. Whole-study results and caveats: Two months or so post-transplant, alpha-beta T cells reportedly derived from several hundred expanded graft clones. Hyperexpanded clones declined; after one year, newly produced T cells mostly supplied diversity. For some patients, TCRbeta diversity was high at day 60 because of recipient T cells and thymic progenitors that survived.

Preparation of the TCRbeta library used unique molecular identifiers. MiXCR, applied by TCRdb to the PCR reads, yields one record per CDR3 protein. Of about 70,000 distinct CDR3 sequences in the sample, roughly 11% were seen once. Notes on this clonotype: Its specificity is unknown.

The CDR3 has 17 residues. V was trimmed by 3 bases and J by 0 bases, leaving 15 bases between them. CDR1 and CDR2 from the germline V gene are MGHRA and YSYEKL. The genes are TRBV4-1 and TRBJ1-5; D gene ambiguous. The clonotype comes from a boy between 10 and 17 years old with acute myeloid leukemia, due to receive a stem cell transplant. Sequenced here: PBMCs, sampled before TCRalphabeta/CD19-depleted stem cell transplant. The CDR3 loop is CASSQVDMGFSNQPQHF. The CDR3 DNA reads TGCGCCAGCAGCCAGGTCGATATGGGCTTTAGCAATCAGCCCCAGCATTTT.